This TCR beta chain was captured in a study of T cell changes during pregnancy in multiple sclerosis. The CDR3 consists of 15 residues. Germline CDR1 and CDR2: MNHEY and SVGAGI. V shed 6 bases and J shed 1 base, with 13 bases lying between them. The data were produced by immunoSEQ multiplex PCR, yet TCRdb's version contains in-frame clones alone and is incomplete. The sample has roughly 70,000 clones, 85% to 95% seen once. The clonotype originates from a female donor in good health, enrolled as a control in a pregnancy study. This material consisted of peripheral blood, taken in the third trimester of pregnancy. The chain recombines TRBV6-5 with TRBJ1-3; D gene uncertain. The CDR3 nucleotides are TGTGCCAGCAGCCCCGCGAGGGATTCTGGAAACACCATATATTTT. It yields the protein CASSPARDSGNTIYF.